This T cell receptor (beta chain) was documented in a study of blood T cell repertoires in COVID-19. Resolution of symptoms, clearance, or two negative PCRs was present in recovered Cohort 3 donors. The V end was cut by 0 bases, the J end by 4 bases, with 15 bases between. The CDR3 is 16 residues long. Per germline, CDR1 SNHLY and CDR2 FYNNEI. Measured with immunoSEQ multiplex PCR; TCRdb has only the in-frame clones, and not every one. Here the sample spans 200,000 to 300,000 clones, approximately 90% being singletons. The chain employs TRBV2 and TRBJ2-5, with D possibly TRBD2 on 6 matching bases. Sequenced material: PBMCs or T cells enriched from blood (not recorded which). This receptor was identified in a woman in her twenties or thirties who had recovered from COVID-19. The CDR3 sequence is CASSEALQEGPETQYF. In DNA form, the CDR3 reads TGTGCCAGCAGTGAAGCGCTTCAGGAGGGGCCAGAGACCCAGTACTTC.